This entry is about one TCR beta chain. Antigen unknown. TCRdb re-called the 5' RACE reads and gives one entry per CDR3 protein, without DNA. Reported are roughly 450,000 distinct CDR3 sequences; the ten largest clones contain 1.4%. The data were obtained in a study of T cells expressing NK-cell markers. Study as a whole: The TCR beta repertoires originated in sorted CD3+CD56+NKG2C+, CD3+CD56+NKG2C- and CD3+CD56-NKG2C+ T cells. One of the eight sequenced donors was seronegative, whereas the other seven were HCMV-seropositive.

Study-wide results and limits: Once again these clonotypes came out on top in the CD3+CD56-NKG2C+ fraction of four donors. Clones of NKG2C+ T cells that had expanded were of unclear HCMV specificity.

The germline V gene has CDR1 GTSNPN and CDR2 SVGIG (reference sequence). This CDR3 is built from 15 residues. Input material: blood T cells: a sorted CD56 or NKG2C T cell subset, CD4+ or CD8+ T cells, or bulk PBMC T cells (not recorded which). This receptor was taken from a woman between 50 and 59 years old in good health. The V call is TRBV30, the J call TRBJ2-2; TCRdb's D call of TRBD2 is untestable without DNA. The CDR3 protein is CAWTPGTFYTGELFF.